These 21 T cell receptor beta chains were sequenced from one sample in a study of tumor-infiltrating lymphocytes in localized non-small cell lung cancer. Produced via immunoSEQ multiplex PCR; TCRdb's table is partial and in-frame only. Found here are roughly 13,000 clones, 80% to 90% of them singletons; the top ten hold about 19%. The sequencing sample was made of lung tumor tissue. These receptors all come from a human donor with non-small cell lung cancer.

This clone showed up just once. V is TRBV5-4 and J is TRBJ2-5; tentatively, D is TRBD1 (6 bases). The germline V and J ends were trimmed by 4 bases and 0 bases, with 10 bases remaining between them. This CDR3 comprises 14 residues. The germline V gene encodes CDR1 SGHNT and CDR2 YYREEE (reference sequence). CDR3 nucleotides: TGTGCCAGCAGCAAAGGACAGCACCAAGAGACCCAGTACTTC. It translates to CASSKGQHQETQYF.

The chain couples TRBV5-1 to TRBJ2-1; TRBD2 aligns across 15 bases. The germline gives CDR1 SGHRS, CDR2 YFSETQ. CDR3 size: 15 residues. V shed 5 bases, J shed 12 bases, and the junction held 9 bases outside the gene matches. The CDR3 sequence is CASRTGTSGGLRQFF. The CDR3 bases are TGCGCCAGCAGGACCGGGACTAGCGGGGGGTTAAGGCAGTTCTTC.

J is TRBJ2-3 and V is TRBV5-8; TRBD1 or TRBD2 may be the D gene (5 bases each). This CDR3 comprises 14 residues. The ends were cut back, 4 bases at V and 8 bases at J, with 17 bases in the middle. Germline values: CDR1 SGHTS, CDR2 YDEGEE. The CDR3: CASSAGKGKATQYF. DNA for the CDR3: TGTGCCAGCAGCGCGGGTAAGGGGAAGGCTACGCAGTATTTT.

The chain recombines TRBV7-9 with TRBJ2-7; D not certain. V shed 4 bases and J shed 10 bases, with 11 bases lying between them. This CDR3 spans 11 amino acids. Per germline, CDR1 SEHNR and CDR2 FQNEAQ (reference sequence). CDR3 DNA sequence: TGTGCCAGCAGCTCCTCGCCAGACCAGTACTTC. Its translation: CASSSSPDQYF. Complete variable domain (other parts from reference TRBV7-9 and TRBJ2-7): DTGVSQNPRHKITKRGQNVTFRCDPISEHNRLYWYRQTLGQGPEFLTYFQNEAQLEKSRLLSDRFSAERPKGSFSTLEIQRTEQGDSAMYLCASSSSPDQYFGPGTRLTVT.

This sequence joins TRBV13 and TRBJ2-3; D is unclear. The CDR3 is 15 residues long. Per germline, CDR1 PRHDT and CDR2 FYEKMQ (reference sequence). Trimming removed 1 base at V and 0 bases at J, with 8 bases between. The CDR3 protein is CASSLVLASTDTQYF. CDR3 nucleotides: TGTGCCAGCAGCTTAGTGCTGGCTAGCACAGATACGCAGTATTTT.

Only a few counts were recorded for this clone. The chain joins TRBV5-1 to TRBJ2-1; a possible D gene is TRBD2 (6 bases). This CDR3 region has 16 residues. V lost 3 bases and J lost 9, with 22 bases in between. CDR1 SGHRS and CDR2 YFSETQ come from the germline V gene. The DNA of the CDR3 is TGCGCCAGCAGCTCCGGTGGCGGGGAGGCTCTGGTTGAGCAGTTCTTC. As protein: CASSSGGGEALVEQFF. Full variable domain (rest looked up from reference TRBV5-1 and TRBJ2-1): KAGVTQTPRYLIKTRGQQVTLSCSPISGHRSVSWYQQTPGQGLQFLFEYFSETQRNKGNFPGRFSGRQFSNSRSEMNVSTLELGDSALYLCASSSGGGEALVEQFFGPGTRLTVL.

This clone was counted a few times. In the same sample, other DNA sequences code for this CDR3. V and J are TRBV9 and TRBJ2-7; D ambiguous. The CDR3 runs 13 residues. CDR1 SGDLS and CDR2 YYNGEE come from the germline V gene. Trimming removed 2 bases at V and 1 base at J, with 7 bases between. CDR3 sequence reads: CASSVSGSYEQYF. DNA for the CDR3: TGTGCCAGCAGCGTCTCCGGGTCCTACGAGCAGTACTTC.

This chain uses TRBV5-8 with TRBJ1-5; D remains ambiguous. Germline-derived CDR1 and CDR2 are SGHTS and YDEGEE. V was trimmed by 3 bases and J by 3 bases, leaving 4 bases between them. The CDR3 has 12 residues. CDR3 residues: CASSSDNQPQHF. The CDR3 region has the DNA TGTGCCAGCAGCTCGGACAATCAGCCCCAGCATTTT.

The chain couples TRBV7-2 to TRBJ2-7; D gene ambiguous. The CDR3 loop spans 14 amino acids. Germline CDR1 is SGHTA and CDR2 is FQGNSA. With 5 bases removed from V and 1 base from J, the gap between germline ends came to 12 bases. The CDR3 bases are TGTGCCAGCAGCGACACGACTGCTTCCTACGAGCAGTACTTC. This encodes CASSDTTASYEQYF.

The gene calls are TRBV4-2 and TRBJ1-4, with 7 bases that match TRBD1. V dropped 2 bases and J dropped 0; count of bases not matched to a gene: 3. The germline V gene encodes CDR1 LGHNA and CDR2 YNFKEQ. This CDR3 is built from 16 residues. Here the CDR3 DNA reads TGTGCCAGCAGCCAAAGGGACAGCTCAACTAATGAAAAACTGTTTTTT. This encodes CASSQRDSSTNEKLFF.

The chain combines TRBV21-1 with TRBJ1-5; no DNA check was done on the table's D call, TRBD1. TRBV21-1 is tagged as a pseudogene. The CDR3 totals 15 residues. DNA for the CDR3: TGTGCCAGCAGCCAAAAATGCGACAGGAATCAGCCCCAGCATTTT. Its protein is CASSQKCDRNQPQHF.

The chain couples TRBV6-6 to TRBJ1-5; D unclear. Germline loops: CDR1 MNHNY, CDR2 SVGAGI (reference sequence). Trimming cost V 5 bases and J 1 base, with 15 bases left between them. This CDR3 has 16 residues. The CDR3: CASSPREGSSNQPQHF. In DNA, the CDR3 is TGTGCCAGCAGTCCGCGGGAGGGCTCCAGCAATCAGCCCCAGCATTTT.

This chain uses TRBV10-3 with TRBJ1-6; D unresolved. Between the trimmed V and J ends, which lost 3 bases and 9 bases, there was a span of 9 bases. CDR3 length: 13 amino acids. From germline, CDR1 is ENHRY and CDR2 SYGVKD. CDR3 amino acids: CAISDSRRSPLHF. The CDR3 coding sequence is TGTGCCATCAGTGACTCCAGGCGTTCACCCCTCCACTTT.

This chain joins TRBV2 and TRBJ2-7; 7 bases match TRBD2. Unmatched junction bases numbered 12, after V lost 5 bases and J lost 5 bases. Looked up from germline, CDR1 is SNHLY and CDR2 is FYNNEI. The CDR3 contains 15 residues. The DNA of the CDR3 is TGTGCCAGCAGTCGCGGGGGAGGTGCCCTTCACGAGCAGTACTTC. Its translation: CASSRGGGALHEQYF.

The J gene is TRBJ2-7, the V gene TRBV6-5; 11 nucleotides match TRBD1. V was pared by 5 bases and J by 5 bases, with 8 bases of the junction left unmatched. The CDR3 loop spans 15 amino acids. CDR1 MNHEY and CDR2 SVGAGI come from the germline V gene. The CDR3 loop reads CASSRGTGGNHEQYF. In DNA form, the CDR3 reads TGTGCCAGCAGTCGAGGGACAGGGGGTAACCACGAGCAGTACTTC.

For the CDR3, the DNA is TGTGCCAGCAGTCGCTTGGGCACAGATACGCAGTATTTT. This codes for CASSRLGTDTQYF. The gene calls are TRBV6-5 and TRBJ2-3, with D uncertain. Germline loops: CDR1 MNHEY, CDR2 SVGAGI. V shed 5 bases and J shed 1 base, with 7 bases lying between them. The CDR3 runs to 13 residues.

J is TRBJ1-6 and V is TRBV6-5, with unresolved D. V dropped 6 bases and J dropped 1 base, with 10 bases sitting between them. The germline CDR1 and CDR2 sequences are MNHEY and SVGAGI. The CDR3 runs to 15 residues. The CDR3 region has the DNA TGTGCCAGCAGGGGGAGGGATTCCTATAATTCACCCCTCCACTTT. It yields the protein CASRGRDSYNSPLHF.

V is TRBV6-1 and J is TRBJ2-3, with D perhaps TRBD2 (6 bases). The CDR3 is 15 residues long. The V end was cut by 3 bases, the J end by 5 bases, with 15 bases between. From germline, CDR1 is MNHNS and CDR2 SASEGT. DNA of the CDR3: TGTGCCAGCAGTGATGTAGGAGGGGATGGAGATACGCAGTATTTT. This sequence encodes CASSDVGGDGDTQYF.

There are a few counts of this clone. This chain links TRBV2 with TRBJ2-5; D is perhaps TRBD1 (6 bases). Germline V lookup: CDR1 SNHLY, CDR2 FYNNEI. V lost 6 bases and J 6 bases, leaving 20 bases between the germline ends. The CDR3 spans 15 residues. CDR3 nucleotides: TGTGCCAGCAGAGGTAACAGGGAGAGGGGAAAGACCCAGTACTTC. Amino acids: CASRGNRERGKTQYF.

J is TRBJ2-7 and V is TRBV2, with 12 bases that match TRBD1. The V gene's germline CDR1 is SNHLY and CDR2 FYNNEI. V shed 5 bases and J 1 base; nucleotides not matched to a gene: 6. The CDR3 loop spans 16 amino acids. CDR3 sequence: CASSPPGQGASYEQYF. In nucleotides, the CDR3 is TGTGCCAGCAGTCCCCCGGGACAGGGGGCTTCCTACGAGCAGTACTTC.

This sequence joins TRBV19 and TRBJ1-5, with TRBD1 identical over 11 bases. The V segment lost 0 bases and the J segment 7 bases; nucleotides outside the gene matches: 5. CDR3 length equals 16 residues. Germline loops: CDR1 LNHDA, CDR2 SQIVND (reference sequence). CDR3 sequence (DNA): TGTGCCAGTAGTATAGAACGGACAGGGGGCGCGCAGCCCCAGCATTTT. Translated, it gives CASSIERTGGAQPQHF.